The clone carrying this T cell receptor (beta chain) was observed a few times. Its antigen is not known. Unique molecular identifiers were attached to individual cDNA molecules. TCRdb redid the calling of the 5' RACE reads with MiXCR, one entry per CDR3 protein. Here the sample spans about 110,000 distinct CDR3 sequences, around 10% being singletons. The data were taken from a study of early T cells in non-severe SARS-CoV-2 infection. Study information: Unpaired chains resulted from sequencing bulk RNA of unsorted whole blood.

General study findings and limits: There was a bias toward anti-spike CD8 responses in VDJdb matching, which missed private and CD4 specificities.

V lost 2 bases, J lost 4 bases, and 15 bases lay in between. This CDR3 comprises 15 residues. CDR1 is SGHVS, CDR2 FQNEAQ, per germline. The sequenced sample consisted of whole blood. This clonotype was sampled from an adult who was a healthcare worker with PCR-confirmed SARS-CoV-2 infection or an uninfected control (not recorded which). The chain recombines TRBV7-8 with TRBJ2-7; possibly TRBD1 or TRBD2 for D (5 bases each). CDR3 DNA: TGTGCCAGCAGCTTAAGACAACTTGGGGGTTACGAGCAGTACTTC. Translating gives CASSLRQLGGYEQYF.